This record looks at one T cell receptor beta chain sequence and its context. Antigen: not known. The sample comes from a study of shared clonotypes between healthy human individuals. About the study: CD4 naive and memory got three plates each, CD8 naive two, CD8 memory one.

Study-wide results and caveats: Sequencing depth was expected to influence donor clonotype sharing. The authors sampled blood alone, and tissue repertoires likely differ.

Per germline, CDR1 MDHEN and CDR2 SYDVKM. The V end lost 6 bases, the J end lost 1 base, and 13 bases lay between the germline ends. The CDR3 covers 14 residues. TCRdb's table, derived via immunoSEQ multiplex PCR, lists solely in-frame clones and lacks some. The sample holds some 2,400,000 clones, almost 96% seen once. A CD45RA+ naive subset and a CD45RA-negative memory subset were split from CD4+ cells. Sequencing was done on a sample of naive CD4+ T cells sorted from blood. Subset in this sample: CD45RA+ positively selected. The TCR was taken from a man between 18 and 29 years old in good health. The chain combines TRBV28 with TRBJ2-7; tentative D call: TRBD1 (6 bases). The CDR3 spells CASSLTGMSYEQYF. CDR3 DNA sequence: TGTGCCAGCAGCTTGACAGGAATGTCCTACGAGCAGTACTTC.